This section outlines one TCR beta chain sequence together with its context. The antigen is unknown. The donors were all healthy and Caucasian. Template switching introduced a universal primer site, and the cDNA bore unique molecular identifiers. Via MiXCR, TCRdb re-called the 5' RACE reads, giving one row per CDR3 protein. The sample has some 570,000 distinct CDR3 sequences, approximately 20% seen once. The data were taken from a study of identical twins. Study-wide results and limits: Zero-insertion analyses were open to partial confounding by invariant MAIT and iNKT cells. A cross-sectional statistical analysis, not follow-up of the same donors, supported the conclusions.

The V and J ends lost 6 bases and 1 base respectively, with 7 bases between them. CDR3 length: 13 amino acids. Looked up from germline, CDR1 is MNHNS and CDR2 is SASEGT. These same data were also listed under a study on yellow fever vaccine responses in identical twins.

This receptor was identified in a young woman in good health. The sequencing input was CD4+ T cells sorted from blood. The genes are TRBV6-1 and TRBJ1-3; D gene uncertain. CDR3 nucleotide sequence: TGTGCCAGCAGCTCCGCATCTGGAAACACCATATATTTT. Its translation is CASSSASGNTIYF.